A selection of T cell receptor beta chains follows, all from one sample in a study of T cell responses to AZD1222 COVID-19 vaccine. Repertoires were generated with immunoSEQ multiplex PCR, while TCRdb's copy carries only in-frame clones and drops some. The sample has fewer than 200,000 clones, around 85% seen once; the top ten hold less than 1.3%. The sample consisted of peripheral blood, taken 28 days after the second AZD1222 dose. The receptors here all came from an adult who received the AZD1222 COVID-19 vaccine. CDR3s include the opening cysteine and the closing phenylalanine or tryptophan. Clone size appears in some rows only: once, few, many, or a class for an expanded clone.

clone_size: .
j_call: TRBJ2-3
v_call: TRBV19
cdr3_aa: CASSSRGAGHTDTQYF

clone_size: .
j_call: TRBJ1-2
v_call: TRBV3-1/TRBV3-2
cdr3_aa: CASSTQQGQSGYTF

clone_size: .
j_call: TRBJ2-7
v_call: TRBV19
cdr3_aa: CASSIAREAYEQYF

clone_size: .
j_call: TRBJ2-4
v_call: TRBV19
cdr3_aa: CASSSGGYRENIQYF

clone_size: .
j_call: TRBJ2-7
v_call: TRBV6-2/TRBV6-3
cdr3_aa: CASSLTDSLFGYEQYF

clone_size: once
j_call: TRBJ1-2
v_call: TRBV7-2
cdr3_aa: CASSLLVPNGYTF

clone_size: .
j_call: TRBJ1-5
v_call: TRBV19
cdr3_aa: CASTITLSNQPQHF

clone_size: .
j_call: TRBJ2-7
v_call: TRBV4-3
cdr3_aa: CASSQEVTSLAYEQYF

clone_size: once
j_call: TRBJ2-3
v_call: TRBV27
cdr3_aa: CASSPRRGDTQYF

clone_size: .
j_call: TRBJ1-2
v_call: TRBV2
cdr3_aa: CASRGGETYGYTF

clone_size: once
j_call: TRBJ1-4
v_call: TRBV3-1/TRBV3-2
cdr3_aa: CASSQTVTGGENEKLFF

clone_size: .
j_call: TRBJ2-1
v_call: TRBV5-1
cdr3_aa: CASSPGVEQFF

clone_size: once
j_call: TRBJ1-1
v_call: TRBV10-3
cdr3_aa: CAISAKGGTEAFF

clone_size: .
j_call: TRBJ1-2
v_call: TRBV5-1
cdr3_aa: CASSLGRGDYGYTF

clone_size: .
j_call: TRBJ1-2
v_call: TRBV5-6
cdr3_aa: CASSYGDLRSGGYTF

clone_size: .
j_call: TRBJ1-2
v_call: TRBV11-2
cdr3_aa: CASSLDILYYGYTF

clone_size: .
j_call: TRBJ1-6
v_call: TRBV5-1
cdr3_aa: CASREVDNSPLHF

clone_size: few
j_call: TRBJ2-7
v_call: TRBV5-1
cdr3_aa: CASRGLGEQYF

clone_size: .
j_call: TRBJ1-2
v_call: TRBV19
cdr3_aa: CASTAGARINYGYTF

clone_size: few
j_call: TRBJ2-1
v_call: TRBV7-7
cdr3_aa: CASSPPGLSYNEQFF

clone_size: once
j_call: TRBJ2-7
v_call: TRBV6-4
cdr3_aa: CASSDSRGAAEQYF

clone_size: .
j_call: TRBJ1-1
v_call: TRBV5-6
cdr3_aa: CASSSPMGRVPRAFF

clone_size: .
j_call: TRBJ2-2
v_call: TRBV6-5
cdr3_aa: CASRRSNGELFF

clone_size: .
j_call: TRBJ2-1
v_call: TRBV12-2
cdr3_aa: CASRLADSYNEQFF

clone_size: .
j_call: TRBJ1-2
v_call: TRBV6-5
cdr3_aa: CASSYSQGGYGYTF

clone_size: .
j_call: TRBJ2-7
v_call: TRBV27
cdr3_aa: CASSLSWGYEQYF

clone_size: .
j_call: TRBJ1-5
v_call: TRBV10-3
cdr3_aa: CAISDRILGESNQPQHF

clone_size: .
j_call: TRBJ2-7
v_call: TRBV7-2
cdr3_aa: CASSLARGGLAGAYEQYF

clone_size: .
j_call: TRBJ1-6
v_call: TRBV21-1
cdr3_aa: CASSKEQTLNSPLHF

clone_size: .
j_call: TRBJ1-5
v_call: TRBV27
cdr3_aa: CASSLTKRQGNQPQHF

clone_size: .
j_call: TRBJ2-1
v_call: TRBV3-1/TRBV3-2
cdr3_aa: CASSQGYSGYNEQFF

clone_size: .
j_call: TRBJ2-1
v_call: TRBV19
cdr3_aa: CASRVLGNEQFF

clone_size: .
j_call: TRBJ2-5
v_call: TRBV24-1
cdr3_aa: CATSDRQGGQETQYF